The 16 T cell receptor beta chains below all came from one sample that was sequenced in a study of OX40 agonist ivuxolimab in advanced cancers. Method: immunoSEQ multiplex PCR; TCRdb's copy keeps in-frame clones and lacks some. The sample has fewer than 70,000 clones; approximately 89% are singletons. The sequences come from CD4+ or CD8+ T cells sorted from blood, collected in a trial of the OX40 agonist ivuxolimab. The receptors here all came from an adult with an advanced solid tumor such as melanoma, head and neck, liver or kidney cancer.

This clone was observed a single time. The chain employs TRBV18 and TRBJ2-3; possible D gene TRBD2, 5 bases. Germline V CDR1 and CDR2: KGHSH, LQKENI. The CDR3 length is 13 residues. Trimming cost V 4 bases and J 2 bases, with 7 bases left between them. The DNA of the CDR3 is TGTGCCAGCTCACGCGGGCTCACAGATACGCAGTATTTT. This codes for CASSRGLTDTQYF.

The chain carries TRBV6-5 and TRBJ1-2, with D uncertain. The CDR3 is 15 amino acids. The V end was cut by 0 bases, the J end by 6 bases, with 14 bases between. CDR1 is MNHEY, CDR2 SVGAGI, per germline. CDR3 amino acids: CASSYSAGTTDGYTF. CDR3 nucleotide sequence: TGTGCCAGCAGTTACTCAGCCGGTACGACCGATGGCTACACCTTC.

This clone was counted a few times. The CDR3 spells CASSLADSFYNSPLHF. CDR3 nucleotides: TGTGCCAGCAGCTTAGCAGACAGTTTCTATAATTCACCCCTCCACTTT. The chain is built from TRBV7-9 and TRBJ1-6; possibly TRBD1 for D (5 bases). This CDR3 contains 16 residues. CDR1 is SEHNR and CDR2 is FQNEAQ in the germline V gene (reference sequence). Between the trimmed V and J ends, which lost 0 bases and 3 bases, there was a span of 9 bases.

The chain uses TRBV7-9 and TRBJ2-5; 13 nucleotides agree with TRBD2. V gave up 5 bases and J gave up 5 bases; unmatched junction bases: 5. Germline V gene lookup returns CDR1 SEHNR and CDR2 FQNEAQ (reference sequence). The CDR3 sequence is 15 residues long. The CDR3: CASSRTSGGQETQYF. The CDR3, as DNA: TGTGCCAGCAGCCGGACTAGCGGGGGCCAGGAGACCCAGTACTTC.

This clone has only one observation. The chain couples TRBV11-1 to TRBJ2-3, with D perhaps matching TRBD1 (6 bases). This CDR3 is built from 14 residues. V was trimmed by 6 bases and J by 2 bases, leaving 12 bases between them. CDR1 SGHAT and CDR2 FQDESV come from the germline V gene (reference sequence). The CDR3 coding sequence is TGTGCCAGCAGTAATACAGGGAACACAGATACGCAGTATTTT. This codes for CASSNTGNTDTQYF.

The rearrangement joins TRBV6-6 to TRBJ1-6; no clear D gene. This CDR3 is 16 amino acids long. V lost 0 bases and J lost 10, with 16 bases in between. Per the germline V gene, CDR1 is MNHNY and CDR2 is SVGAGI (reference sequence). CDR3 in amino acids: CASSYSPREKASPLHF. Here the CDR3 DNA reads TGTGCCAGCAGTTACTCGCCGAGGGAAAAGGCATCACCCCTCCACTTT.

The CDR3 DNA reads as TGTGCCAGTAGTATAGCTAGCGGGGGAGATACGCAGTATTTT. Translation gives CASSIASGGDTQYF. This sequence joins TRBV19 and TRBJ2-3, with 10 bases fitting TRBD2. The CDR3 has 14 residues. Germline V gives CDR1 LNHDA, CDR2 SQIVND (reference sequence). V shed 1 base and J 5 bases; nucleotides not matched to a gene: 0.

This chain uses TRBV30 with TRBJ1-5, with D uncertain. Trimming took off 3 bases at V and 5 bases at J, with 11 bases between the two ends. Germline V CDR1 and CDR2: GTSNPN, SVGIG (reference sequence). This CDR3 has 13 residues. CDR3: CAWRVKGYQPQHF. The CDR3, as DNA: TGTGCCTGGAGGGTCAAAGGGTATCAGCCCCAGCATTTT. The variable domain in full, with the rest retrieved from reference TRBV30 and TRBJ1-5, is SQTIHQWPATLVQPVGSPLSLECTVEGTSNPNLYWYRQAAGRGLQLLFYSVGIGQISSEVPQNLSASRPQDRQFILSSKKLLLSDSGFYLCAWRVKGYQPQHFGDGTRLSIL.

V usage is TRBV6-1 and J usage is TRBJ1-3; maybe TRBD1 (5 bases). V was clipped by 0 bases and J by 0 bases, with 12 bases between them. The CDR3 length is 17 residues. The germline gives CDR1 MNHNS, CDR2 SASEGT. DNA for the CDR3: TGTGCCAGCAGTGAAGCGCATGGGGGTAGCTCTGGAAACACCATATATTTT. As protein: CASSEAHGGSSGNTIYF.

The chain has TRBV19 and TRBJ2-5; D perhaps matches TRBD2 (7 bases). The DNA end favors TRBJ2-7, so the J call may be wrong. The CDR3 is 14 amino acids. In germline, CDR1 is LNHDA, CDR2 SQIVND (reference sequence). The CDR3 loop reads CASSTAGALSEQYF. The CDR3 DNA reads as TGTGCCAGTAGTACGGCGGGGGCGCTAAGCGAGCAGTACTTC.

This chain connects TRBV9 to TRBJ1-2; D may be TRBD1 (5 bases). CDR1 is SGDLS and CDR2 is YYNGEE in the germline V gene. The CDR3 is made up of 12 amino acids. The V end lost 7 bases, the J end lost 4 bases, and 11 bases lay between the germline ends. The CDR3 region has the DNA TGTGCCAGCTCTAGGGGTAGCTATGGCTACACCTTC. Translation gives CASSRGSYGYTF. Based on the CDR3 plus reference TRBV9 and TRBJ1-2, the full variable domain is DSGVTQTPKHLITATGQRVTLRCSPRSGDLSVYWYQQSLDQGLQFLIQYYNGEERAKGNILERFSAQQFPDLHSELNLSSLELGDSALYFCASSRGSYGYTFGSGTRLTVV.

V and J are TRBV30 and TRBJ2-1; 7 bases agree with TRBD1. The CDR3 is made up of 15 amino acids. V lost 0 bases and J lost 4; bases outside the gene matches: 6. CDR1 and CDR2 from the germline V gene are GTSNPN and SVGIG (reference sequence). CDR3 in DNA: TGTGCCTGGAGTGTAGAGGGGGCCGGATACAATGAGCAGTTCTTC. It encodes CAWSVEGAGYNEQFF.

J is TRBJ1-5 and V is TRBV6-1; D gene unclear. Germline V gene sequence: CDR1 MNHNS, CDR2 SASEGT. V was trimmed by 4 bases and J by 0 bases, leaving 4 bases between them. This CDR3 spans 13 amino acids. The CDR3 DNA reads TGTGCCAGCAGTGTGTTTAGCAATCAGCCCCAGCATTTT. Protein: CASSVFSNQPQHF.

This rearrangement joins TRBV18 to TRBJ2-1; perhaps D is TRBD1 or TRBD2 (5 bases each). V was trimmed by 6 bases and J by 4 bases, leaving 22 bases between them. The germline V gene encodes CDR1 KGHSH and CDR2 LQKENI. The CDR3 totals 17 residues. The CDR3 bases are TGTGCCAGCTCGCCGAATACCGGGGCCAGAACATACAATGAGCAGTTCTTC. Encoded protein: CASSPNTGARTYNEQFF.

The J gene is TRBJ1-1, the V gene TRBV6-1; 11 nucleotides line up with TRBD1. Looked up from germline, CDR1 is MNHNS and CDR2 is SASEGT. The ends lost 3 bases at V and 7 bases at J; junction bases unmatched: 7. The CDR3 length is 15 residues. The CDR3 spells CASSDGGTGGGEAFF. The CDR3, as DNA: TGTGCCAGCAGTGACGGCGGGACAGGGGGAGGTGAAGCTTTCTTT.

The chain employs TRBV30 and TRBJ1-1, with D perhaps TRBD1 (5 bases). V lost 0 bases and J 0 bases, leaving 5 bases between the germline ends. The CDR3 has 13 residues. Germline V gene sequence: CDR1 GTSNPN, CDR2 SVGIG (reference sequence). The CDR3, as DNA: TGTGCCTGGAGTGTAGGGGTGAACACTGAAGCTTTCTTT. This gives the protein CAWSVGVNTEAFF.